The T cell receptor beta chain described here comes from a study of cytomegalovirus exposure and HLA in healthy donors (dated by TCRdb to about 2017). Background for the entire study: A later analysis indicated that the roughly 120 validation repertoires were generated on the platform also employed for the 670 or so repertoires of the first cohort. The aim of the study was to test whether cataloging public T cell receptors could identify signatures of past pathogen exposure. Along with the approximately 700-subject first cohort, a separate validation cohort of over a hundred different subjects was used. The study combined high-throughput TCR immunosequencing, statistical association of individual TCRs with disease status, and machine learning to predict cytomegalovirus infection status. Summary of the overall study and its limitations: A later analysis lacked HLA typing for the validation cohort, so it scored co-occurrence in that cohort across all 120 or so repertoires. Cytomegalovirus status was reported to be diagnosed by the classifier with high specificity and sensitivity in both the original and validation cohorts. In vitro tests confirmed that a few of the cytomegalovirus-associated TCR beta chains recognize cytomegalovirus antigens. While some public TCRs were present in many individuals, most TCR sequences turned up only very rarely across donors. Subsequent analysis determined that TCRs grouped into clusters in the first cohort also showed a tendency toward co-occurrence across the 130 or so validation repertoires, and approximately 94% of cluster scores exceeded 0. The authors suggested that the approach could potentially be generalized to other disease states and immunological phenotypes. The study listed 164 TCR beta chains as associated with cytomegalovirus.

The CDR3 measures 15 amino acids from cysteine to phenylalanine. Here the CDR3 DNA is all that survives: 45 bases in frame from base 1. At the junction V is shortened by 5 bases and J by 1 base; bases outside the gene matches: 6. From the germline V gene, CDR1 is SGHAT and CDR2 is FQNNGV. This clone has only one observation. Its antigen remains undetermined. Base quality data are lacking; no much larger clone is found one base away. The donors belonged to the validation cohort of over a hundred subjects, which was separate from the roughly 680-subject first cohort. The library was produced with the immunoSEQ multiplex PCR assay. Under the source paper's analysis protocol: A statistical classification framework was built to diagnose cytomegalovirus status from the catalog of TCR beta chain sequences. As stored in TCRdb, this immuneACCESS dataset retains in-frame rearrangements with V and J assigned. A fraction of the clones does not appear; measured against another copy, unresolved V genes explain less than half of the discrepancy, and the remainder lacks a known reason. V, J and clone size derive from that table, while D and trimming were established from the DNA sequence. The sample yields 130,000 to 150,000 clones; 80% to 90% were counted once. The ten top clones hold 4.5% of the sample.

This receptor was obtained from a man in his late teens or twenties in good health and CMV-seropositive. Material: PBMCs. The chain is assembled from TRBV11-2 and TRBJ2-7; the junction holds 9 bases that match TRBD1. CDR3 loop: CASSPQGAGSYEQYF. The DNA sequence is given as TGTGCCAGCAGCCCACAGGGGGCAGGATCCTACGAGCAGTACTTC.